This TCR beta chain came from a study of blood T cells in healthy people across ages. This clonotype was counted a few times. A sample-barcoded 5' primer and a J-beta primer mix were used in a second PCR of about 7 to 12 cycles. Per sample, CDR3-containing paired-end reads numbered at least 2.5 million. TCRdb fed the 5' RACE reads into MiXCR, producing one record per CDR3 protein. The repertoire includes around 1,500,000 distinct CDR3 sequences, 35% to 45% of them detected once, and 7.9% sits in the top ten. The material sequenced was blood. The clonotype was recovered from a young woman in good health.

The chain's CDR3 is CSATGQLPTEAFF. As DNA, the CDR3 is TGCAGTGCGACAGGACAGCTGCCCACTGAAGCTTTCTTT. V usage is TRBV20-1 and J usage is TRBJ1-1; maybe TRBD1 (6 bases). V lost 6 bases and J lost 4, with 15 bases in between. Germline CDR1 DFQATT, CDR2 SNEGSKA (reference sequence). The CDR3 spans 13 residues.